The entry that follows covers one T cell receptor beta chain sequence. Its antigen remains unknown. V was pared by 1 base and J by 3 bases, with 10 bases between. The CDR3 has 14 residues. The germline V gene encodes CDR1 LNHNV and CDR2 YYDKDF (reference sequence). The sample belongs to a study of Ad26.COV2.S vaccination and SARS-CoV-2 variants. Study in general: Of the COV1001 trial arms, the Ad26.COV2.S arm included the donor. Into the muscle, Ad26.COV2.S was dosed once or twice, 56 days apart.

Treatment indicated: 19 received Ad26.COV2.S at low or high dose, single or two shots; about 5 received placebo; per-sample allocation not given. Samples analyzed were those drawn on day 63 after the first vaccine or placebo injection. An Ad26 vector carrying the Wuhan-strain SARS-CoV-2 spike served as the vaccine. Here immunoSEQ multiplex PCR was the method, and the copy in TCRdb shows in-frame clones only, minus some. The table has 400,000 to 450,000 clones, approximately 90% seen once. Study observations and caveats: The authors reported substantial breadth in spike-specific CD8+ and CD4+ T cell responses after vaccination.

The gene calls are TRBV15 and TRBJ2-7; a possible D gene is TRBD2 (5 bases). This specimen was peripheral blood, taken in a trial of Ad26.COV2.S vaccine versus placebo. This TCR came from a person between 18 and 59 years old who received the Ad26.COV2.S COVID-19 vaccine or a placebo. The CDR3 nucleotides are TGTGCCACCAGCAGAGTACCTAGCCACTACGAGCAGTACTTC. Translation gives CATSRVPSHYEQYF.